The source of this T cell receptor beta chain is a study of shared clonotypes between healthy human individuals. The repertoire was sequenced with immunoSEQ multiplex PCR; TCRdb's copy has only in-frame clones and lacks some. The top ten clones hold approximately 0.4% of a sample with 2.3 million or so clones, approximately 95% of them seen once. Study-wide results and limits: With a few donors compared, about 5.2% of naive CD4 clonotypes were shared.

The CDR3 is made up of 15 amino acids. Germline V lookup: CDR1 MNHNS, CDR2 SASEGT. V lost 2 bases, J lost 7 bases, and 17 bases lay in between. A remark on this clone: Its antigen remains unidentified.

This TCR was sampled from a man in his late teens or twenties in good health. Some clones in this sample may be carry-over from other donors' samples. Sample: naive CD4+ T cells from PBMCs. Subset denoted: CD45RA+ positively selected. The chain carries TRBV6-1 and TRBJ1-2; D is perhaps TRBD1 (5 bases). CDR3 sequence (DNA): TGTGCCAGCAGTGAAACAGGCACGGGGTTAGGTGGCTACACCTTC. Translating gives CASSETGTGLGGYTF.